The present TCR beta chain was sequenced within a study of cytomegalovirus exposure and HLA in healthy donors. Points from the study as a whole: Presence/absence analyses treated sequencing depth as roughly uniform across donors.

Trimming pared 3 bases from V and 2 bases from J, leaving 15 bases between. Germline V gene lookup returns CDR1 SQVTM and CDR2 ANQGSEA. This CDR3 comprises 15 residues. PCR used 60 Vbeta primers and 13 Jbeta primers. The data were produced by immunoSEQ multiplex PCR, yet TCRdb's version contains in-frame clones alone and is incomplete. This sample has around 150,000 clones; approximately 9% occur once, and the top ten carry about 2%. The table lists this clone with a few counts. The antigen is not known. This TCR was sampled from a male donor in good health and CMV-seronegative. The sequenced sample consisted of PBMCs. The chain uses TRBV29-1 and TRBJ2-3; possibly TRBD2 for D (7 bases). DNA for the CDR3: TGCAGCGTTGAGGGGGGGCCAGAATCCACAGATACGCAGTATTTT. Protein product: CSVEGGPESTDTQYF.